One and the same sample provided the 18 T cell receptor beta chains below, sequenced in a study of technical replicates of blood from a handful of donors. Produced via immunoSEQ multiplex PCR; TCRdb's table is partial and in-frame only. The sample includes 65,000 to 85,000 clones, roughly 96% of them seen just once. Sample: T cells isolated from PBMCs. These receptors originate from a human donor in good health.

V usage is TRBV15 and J usage is TRBJ2-5; the D is unclear. The V gene lost 1 base and the J gene lost 0 bases, with 6 bases spanning the gap. CDR1 LNHNV and CDR2 YYDKDF come from the germline V gene (reference sequence). This CDR3 spans 14 amino acids. The CDR3 bases are TGTGCCACCAGCAGAGGGGCAGACCAAGAGACCCAGTACTTC. Encoded protein: CATSRGADQETQYF.

The chain joins TRBV11-3 to TRBJ1-1; 7 nucleotides line up with TRBD1. The germline V gene has CDR1 SGHNT and CDR2 YENEEA. The CDR3 has 15 amino acids. Trimming cost V 2 bases and J 6 bases; bases outside gene matches: 9. CDR3 DNA sequence: TGTGCCAGCAGCTTAATCGGACAGGATAGGGCTGAAGCTTTCTTT. Translating it yields CASSLIGQDRAEAFF.

This chain links TRBV6-1 with TRBJ1-5, with D unresolved. Trimming left V 8 bases short and J 3 bases short, with 11 bases between. This CDR3 spans 13 amino acids. Germline V gene lookup returns CDR1 MNHNS and CDR2 SASEGT. The CDR3 sequence is CASVEGNNQPQHF. CDR3 nucleotides: TGTGCCAGCGTGGAGGGTAACAATCAGCCCCAGCATTTT.

This rearrangement joins TRBV5-6 to TRBJ1-4; D may be TRBD1 (6 bases). Looked up from germline, CDR1 is SGHDT and CDR2 is YYEEEE. Deletions cut 2 bases from V and 7 bases from J, with 12 bases between. The CDR3 has 14 amino acids. CDR3 sequence reads: CASSFKQGAEKLFF. CDR3 DNA: TGTGCCAGCAGCTTCAAACAGGGAGCTGAAAAACTGTTTTTT.

The gene calls are TRBV13 and TRBJ2-7, with TRBD2 identical over 11 bases. Losses at the gene ends were 5 bases for V and 2 bases for J; bases not matched to a gene: 5. This CDR3 has 15 amino acids. Germline V gives CDR1 PRHDT, CDR2 FYEKMQ (reference sequence). This CDR3 reads CASSETSGTPYEQYF. CDR3 nucleotide sequence: TGTGCCAGCAGCGAGACTAGCGGGACTCCCTACGAGCAGTACTTC.

The V gene is TRBV5-8, the J gene TRBJ2-5; TRBD2 is a possible D gene (6 bases). CDR3 length equals 12 residues. Germline V CDR1 and CDR2: SGHTS, YDEGEE. Trimming left V 4 bases short and J 4 bases short, with 8 bases between. CDR3: CASSRRGETQYF. The DNA of the CDR3 is TGTGCCAGCAGCCGGCGGGGAGAGACCCAGTACTTC.

This chain uses TRBV7-6 with TRBJ2-7, with TRBD1 matching 7 bases. V was pared by 1 base and J by 0 bases, with 9 bases of the junction left unmatched. The CDR3 is 17 residues long. From germline, CDR1 is SGHVS and CDR2 FNYEAQ. The CDR3 is CASSLVPDRASSYEQYF. The CDR3, as DNA: TGTGCCAGCAGCTTAGTACCTGACAGGGCTAGCTCCTACGAGCAGTACTTC.

J is TRBJ2-3 and V is TRBV7-8; D unresolved. Germline V gene data show CDR1 as SGHVS and CDR2 as FQNEAQ. V was trimmed by 1 base and J by 0 bases, leaving 5 bases between them. The CDR3 has 14 amino acids. The CDR3 protein is CASSLDTSTDTQYF. The DNA of the CDR3 is TGTGCCAGCAGCTTAGATACTAGCACAGATACGCAGTATTTT.

The CDR3 DNA follows: TGTGCCAGCAGCGGCACCAGGGGCCGGGTTGCCTCACCCCTCCACTTT. It translates to CASSGTRGRVASPLHF. This chain connects TRBV9 to TRBJ1-6, with D tentatively TRBD1 (6 bases). Trimming removed 3 bases at V and 10 bases at J, with 20 bases between. This CDR3 is 16 amino acids long. CDR1 is SGDLS, CDR2 YYNGEE, per germline.

This clone occurred a few times. The V gene is TRBV28, the J gene TRBJ2-2, with a possible D match to TRBD2 (5 bases). This CDR3 comprises 18 residues. Trimming left V 6 bases short and J 1 base short, with 21 bases between. The germline V gene encodes CDR1 MDHEN and CDR2 SYDVKM. CDR3 region: CASSMRARRARNTGELFF. Here the CDR3 DNA reads TGTGCCAGCAGCATGAGGGCTAGACGGGCGCGGAACACCGGGGAGCTGTTTTTT.

This sequence joins TRBV11-2 and TRBJ2-7; D perhaps matches TRBD1 (5 bases). Trimming left V 2 bases short and J 3 bases short, with 14 bases between. CDR1 and CDR2 from the germline V gene are SGHAT and FQNNGV. This CDR3 contains 15 residues. The CDR3 sequence: CASSLYARDDYEQYF. The DNA for the CDR3 is TGTGCCAGCAGCTTATATGCCAGGGATGACTACGAGCAGTACTTC.

The gene calls are TRBV5-4 and TRBJ2-7; 9 bases fit TRBD2. Trimming took 4 bases from V and 3 from J; bases not matched to a gene: 11. CDR1 SGHNT and CDR2 YYREEE come from the germline V gene (reference sequence). The CDR3 is 16 amino acids. In nucleotides, the CDR3 is TGTGCCAGCAGCAGGAGGACTAGCGTTAACCACTACGAGCAGTACTTC. Translated: CASSRRTSVNHYEQYF.

This rearrangement joins TRBV28 to TRBJ2-7, with D possibly being TRBD1 (7 bases). CDR1 and CDR2 from the germline V gene are MDHEN and SYDVKM. Trimming removed 4 bases at V and 7 bases at J, with 29 bases between. The CDR3 has 18 amino acids. This CDR3 reads CASSYRGIVTGYTGEQYF. In DNA form, the CDR3 reads TGTGCCAGCAGTTACCGGGGGATCGTGACAGGGTATACGGGAGAGCAGTACTTC.

The rearrangement joins TRBV29-1 to TRBJ2-7; 9 bases map to TRBD1. The V gene's germline CDR1 is SQVTM and CDR2 ANQGSEA. V was clipped by 3 bases and J by 5 bases; unmatched bases: 11. The CDR3 contains 15 residues. CDR3 bases: TGCAGCGTTGAGGCCGGACAGGGGAGCGGCGACGAGCAGTACTTC. It encodes CSVEAGQGSGDEQYF.

The chain employs TRBV19 and TRBJ1-2; possibly TRBD1 for D (6 bases). In germline, CDR1 is LNHDA, CDR2 SQIVND (reference sequence). V lost 3 bases, J lost 5 bases, and 10 bases lay in between. This CDR3 has 13 amino acids. DNA for the CDR3: TGTGCCAGTAGTATGGACAGATCTTATGGCTACACCTTC. This gives the protein CASSMDRSYGYTF.

The CDR3 is CASITKGQAYEQYF. CDR3 nucleotide sequence: TGTGCCAGCATCACAAAGGGACAGGCCTACGAGCAGTACTTC. The chain recombines TRBV14 with TRBJ2-7; 8 bases fit TRBD1. Germline V gene data show CDR1 as SGHDN and CDR2 as FVKESK. The CDR3 spans 14 residues. V lost 7 bases and J lost 2; bases outside the gene matches: 7.

The chain employs TRBV4-1 and TRBJ2-1, with 8 positions matching TRBD2. The CDR3 is 15 amino acids. Germline lookup yields CDR1 MGHRA and CDR2 YSYEKL. Unmatched junction bases numbered 12, after V lost 6 bases and J lost 8 bases. Written as DNA, the CDR3 is TGCGCCAGCAGTCCGGAGGGACTAGACGTCGATGAGCAGTTCTTC. It specifies CASSPEGLDVDEQFF.

The chain recombines TRBV29-1 with TRBJ2-3; D is unresolved. Looked up from germline, CDR1 is SQVTM and CDR2 is ANQGSEA. The CDR3 is 13 amino acids. V shed 3 bases and J shed 3 bases, with 10 bases lying between them. The CDR3 nucleotides read TGCAGCGTTGAGGCAGGCACGACAGATACGCAGTATTTT. Protein: CSVEAGTTDTQYF.